The 13 T cell receptor beta chains below come from one sample, sequenced in a study of cytomegalovirus exposure and HLA in healthy donors. The PCR used 60 Vbeta and 13 Jbeta primers. Sequencing used immunoSEQ multiplex PCR; TCRdb keeps in-frame clones, though not all of them. The repertoire includes about 67,000 clones, 80% of them detected once, and 3.5% to 5% sits in the top ten. Sequenced input: PBMCs. The receptors derive from a young woman in good health and CMV-seronegative.

The J gene is TRBJ1-1, the V gene TRBV9, with 8 bases lining up with TRBD1. The V gene end was trimmed by 0 bases and the J gene end by 4 bases; junction bases not matched to a gene: 2. The germline CDR1 and CDR2 sequences are SGDLS and YYNGEE. CDR3 length: 14 amino acids. CDR3 residues: CASSVGRGPTEAFF. In DNA, the CDR3 is TGTGCCAGCAGCGTAGGCAGGGGGCCCACTGAAGCTTTCTTT.

The chain has TRBV28 and TRBJ1-6; 7 bases align to TRBD1. With 6 bases clipped from V and 7 bases from J, the junction kept 6 bases outside the gene matches. Germline V gene lookup returns CDR1 MDHEN and CDR2 SYDVKM. This CDR3 has 14 amino acids. The CDR3 DNA sequence: TGTGCCAGCAGCCGACAGGGAGGCAATTCACCCCTCCACTTT. This encodes CASSRQGGNSPLHF.

The rearrangement uses TRBV30 and TRBJ2-7; 7 bases are shared with TRBD1. The CDR3 consists of 13 residues. Germline CDR1 GTSNPN, CDR2 SVGIG (reference sequence). After removal of 7 bases from V and 5 bases from J, the junction contained 11 bases not matched to a gene. The DNA of the CDR3 is TGTGCCTCCGGACAGGCCGGAACGGACGAGCAGTACTTC. The encoded protein is CASGQAGTDEQYF.

This clone was observed a few times. This chain joins TRBV7-9 and TRBJ1-2; 8 nucleotides match TRBD1. Germline-derived CDR1 and CDR2 are SEHNR and FQNEAQ (reference sequence). The J segment lost 5 bases and the V segment lost 1 base, leaving 0 bases of the junction unmatched. The CDR3 consists of 13 residues. The CDR3 loop is CASSLGQGYGYTF. The CDR3 DNA is TGTGCCAGCAGCTTAGGACAGGGGTATGGCTACACCTTC.

This clone was observed a few times. This chain connects TRBV14 to TRBJ1-1; 7 positions match TRBD1. This CDR3 region has 14 residues. With V trimmed by 1 base and J by 6 bases, 5 bases remained unmatched. Looked up from germline, CDR1 is SGHDN and CDR2 is FVKESK. CDR3 sequence: CASSQGTGFPEAFF. The CDR3 DNA reads TGTGCCAGCAGCCAAGGGACAGGTTTCCCTGAAGCTTTCTTT.

The chain links TRBV4-3 to TRBJ1-6; the D is unclear. Germline CDR1 is LGHNA and CDR2 is YSLEER. The CDR3 totals 17 residues. V was clipped by 0 bases and J by 5 bases, with 14 bases between them. The CDR3 is CASSQESGVTDNSPLHF. CDR3 coding DNA: TGCGCCAGCAGCCAAGAGTCAGGTGTGACGGATAATTCACCCCTCCACTTT.

This clone was seen just once. This CDR3 is CASSPRGEQFF. The CDR3 DNA sequence: TGTGCCAGCAGCCCTAGGGGAGAGCAGTTCTTC. The chain joins TRBV7-9 to TRBJ2-1, with a weak D call TRBD1 (5 bases). Germline-derived CDR1 and CDR2 are SEHNR and FQNEAQ (reference sequence). Trimming left V 5 bases short and J 10 bases short, with 9 bases between. This CDR3 is 11 amino acids long.

The chain has TRBV30 and TRBJ2-7; 9 bases are shared with TRBD1. Germline V gene lookup returns CDR1 GTSNPN and CDR2 SVGIG (reference sequence). The CDR3 is 18 amino acids. V dropped 0 bases and J dropped 3; count of bases not matched to a gene: 15. DNA for the CDR3: TGTGCCTGGAGTGTACCCTCCCGTCGACAGGGGGTCGGCTACGAGCAGTACTTC. Its translation: CAWSVPSRRQGVGYEQYF.

A few counts support this clone. This sequence joins TRBV2 and TRBJ1-3, with TRBD1 identical over 7 bases. CDR1 and CDR2 (germline): SNHLY, FYNNEI. Unmatched junction bases numbered 4, after V lost 8 bases and J lost 0 bases. The CDR3 is 14 amino acids. For the CDR3, the DNA is TGTGCCAGCTCGACAGGGAGCTCTGGAAACACCATATATTTT. Protein product: CASSTGSSGNTIYF.

The chain is built from TRBV4-2 and TRBJ1-1, with D hard to call. Germline-derived CDR1 and CDR2 are LGHNA and YNFKEQ. The CDR3 runs 13 residues. V was cut by 0 bases and J by 8 bases, with 10 bases left in between. Here the CDR3 reads CASSQDVTGEAFF. Here the CDR3 DNA reads TGTGCCAGCAGCCAAGATGTGACGGGAGAAGCTTTCTTT.

V gene TRBV5-1 combines with J gene TRBJ1-6, with a possible D match to TRBD1 (5 bases). Trimming removed 7 bases at V and 8 bases at J, with 19 bases between. The CDR3 is 15 residues long. Germline lookup yields CDR1 SGHRS and CDR2 YFSETQ. CDR3 sequence reads: CASQPQGNVDSPLHF. The CDR3 DNA reads as TGCGCCAGCCAACCTCAGGGAAATGTTGATTCACCCCTCCACTTT.

V is TRBV5-4 and J is TRBJ2-3; the match to TRBD1 covers 9 bases. V shed 4 bases, J shed 0 bases, and the junction held 12 bases outside the gene matches. The CDR3 length is 18 residues. Germline-derived CDR1 and CDR2 are SGHNT and YYREEE (reference sequence). DNA of the CDR3: TGTGCCAGCAGCCCTGTGGGGGGGACAGGGATTAGCACAGATACGCAGTATTTT. The encoded protein is CASSPVGGTGISTDTQYF.

In this sample, this clone turned up a few times. The chain joins TRBV6-1 to TRBJ1-1, with D possibly matching TRBD1 (6 bases). Germline CDR1 is MNHNS and CDR2 is SASEGT. The V and J ends lost 5 bases and 11 bases respectively, with 12 bases between them. The CDR3 runs to 11 residues. The CDR3 sequence is CASSSQGRAFF. CDR3 in DNA: TGTGCCAGCAGTTCACAGGGTCGGGCTTTCTTT.